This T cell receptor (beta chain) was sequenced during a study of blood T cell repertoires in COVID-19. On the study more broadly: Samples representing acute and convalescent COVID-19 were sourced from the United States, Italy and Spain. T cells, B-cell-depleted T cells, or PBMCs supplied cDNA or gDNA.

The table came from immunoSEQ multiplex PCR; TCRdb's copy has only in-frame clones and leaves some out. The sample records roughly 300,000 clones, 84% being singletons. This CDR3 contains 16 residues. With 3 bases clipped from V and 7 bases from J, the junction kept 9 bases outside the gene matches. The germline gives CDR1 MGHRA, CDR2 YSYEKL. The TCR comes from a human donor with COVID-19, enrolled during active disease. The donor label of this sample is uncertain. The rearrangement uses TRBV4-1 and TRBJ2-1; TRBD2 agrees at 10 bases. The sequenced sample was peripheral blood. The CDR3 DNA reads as TGCGCCAGCAGCCAGACCAGCGGGAGGGTGGTGAATGAGCAGTTCTTC. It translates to CASSQTSGRVVNEQFF.